The 27 T cell receptor beta chains listed next were all sequenced from one sample in a study of CD8+CD57+ T cells in acquired aplastic anemia. Genomic DNA was employed as the template in profiling TCR beta VDJ and CDR3. Each CDR3 protein is one row after TCRdb ran MiXCR on the reads. The table shows about 240,000 distinct CDR3 sequences, with roughly half occurring only once. Patients picked for sequencing had shown CD8+CD57+ cell expansion detected by flow cytometry. The sample was sorted CD4+, CD8+, or CD8+CD57+ T cells (not recorded which) from PBMCs. These receptor sequences come from a human donor with aplastic anemia.

This sequence joins TRBV7-2 and TRBJ2-6; 11 bases agree with TRBD1. Germline CDR1 SGHTA, CDR2 FQGNSA. The J segment lost 1 base and the V segment lost 5 bases, leaving 7 bases of the junction unmatched. This CDR3 is 18 amino acids long. This CDR3 is CASSSWTGGSSGANVLTF. In nucleotides, the CDR3 is TGTGCCAGCAGCAGTTGGACAGGGGGCTCATCTGGGGCCAACGTCCTGACTTTC.

This clonotype was detected ten times or more. The gene calls are TRBV2 and TRBJ1-5; 7 nucleotides align to TRBD1. V was pared by 7 bases and J by 6 bases, with 12 bases of the junction left unmatched. The CDR3 spans 15 residues. From germline, CDR1 is SNHLY and CDR2 FYNNEI. The CDR3 loop reads CASNPKRNRGQPQHF. CDR3 nucleotides: TGTGCCAGCAACCCGAAGAGGAACAGGGGTCAGCCCCAGCATTTT. Full variable domain (missing parts from reference TRBV2 and TRBJ1-5): EPEVTQTPSHQVTQMGQEVILRCVPISNHLYFYWYRQILGQKVEFLVSFYNNEISEKSEIFDDQFSVERPDGSNFTLKIRSTKLEDSAMYFCASNPKRNRGQPQHFGDGTRLSIL.

As concerns this clonotype: This could be a read error, since a much larger clone is one nucleotide away. No conserved phenylalanine or tryptophan is present at the end of the CDR3, so a read error is the likely explanation. This rearrangement joins TRBV6-6 to TRBJ2-5; 7 nucleotides agree with TRBD2. Looked up from germline, CDR1 is MNHNY and CDR2 is SVGAGI (reference sequence). The V segment lost 5 bases and the J segment 7 bases; nucleotides outside the gene matches: 13. The CDR3 runs 15 residues. The CDR3: CASSPRIAGSWTQYL. The CDR3 region has the DNA TGTGCCAGCAGTCCCCGGATAGCGGGCTCATGGACCCAGTACCTC.

The CDR3 is CSARDSFHRALAYEQYF. CDR3 coding DNA: TGCAGTGCTAGAGATTCGTTCCATCGGGCATTGGCCTACGAGCAGTACTTC. The V and J genes are TRBV20-1 and TRBJ2-7; unclear D gene. The CDR3 consists of 17 residues. The ends were cut back, 0 bases at V and 2 bases at J, with 20 bases in the middle. Germline values: CDR1 DFQATT, CDR2 SNEGSKA (reference sequence).

This clonotype has at least ten counts. The rearrangement joins TRBV30 to TRBJ1-6; a possible D gene is TRBD1 (5 bases). The germline CDR1 and CDR2 sequences are GTSNPN and SVGIG (reference sequence). The CDR3 loop spans 14 amino acids. The V gene lost 0 bases and the J gene lost 9 bases, with 12 bases spanning the gap. CDR3 in DNA: TGTGCCTGGAGTGTAGGTCAGGGAACTTCACCCCTCCACTTT. This sequence encodes CAWSVGQGTSPLHF.

The chain links TRBV7-9 to TRBJ2-5, with D possibly matching TRBD1 (6 bases). Trimming shortened V by 4 bases and J by 1 base, and 7 bases separated the two germline ends. Germline CDR1 SEHNR, CDR2 FQNEAQ (reference sequence). This CDR3 is 13 amino acids long. The CDR3 nucleotides are TGTGCCAGCAGCTGGGGGCCCCAAGAGACCCAGTACTTC. Translated: CASSWGPQETQYF.

The rearrangement uses TRBV25-1 and TRBJ1-2, with TRBD1 as a possible D gene (5 bases). The V and J ends lost 1 base and 7 bases respectively, with 16 bases between them. This CDR3 comprises 15 residues. CDR1 MGHDK and CDR2 SYGVNS come from the germline V gene. The CDR3 loop reads CASSESQGSLAGYTF. The CDR3 DNA reads as TGTGCCAGCAGTGAATCCCAGGGCAGCCTCGCTGGCTACACCTTC.

This clonotype occurred once. The V call is TRBV7-2, the J call TRBJ1-1; D uncertain. This CDR3 contains 15 residues. V was clipped by 2 bases and J by 1 base, with 11 bases between them. Germline assignment: CDR1 SGHTA and CDR2 FQGNSA. CDR3 in DNA: TGTGCCAGCAGCTTATCTCCACGTACGAACACTGAAGCTTTCTTT. This codes for CASSLSPRTNTEAFF.

Many counts were recorded for this clonotype. The V call is TRBV9, the J call TRBJ1-1; TRBD1 aligns across 12 bases. CDR3 length: 16 residues. J gave up 5 bases and V 4 bases, and 9 bases lay outside the gene matches. From germline, CDR1 is SGDLS and CDR2 YYNGEE. The CDR3 is CASSLGTGGAQTEAFF. CDR3 sequence (DNA): TGTGCCAGCAGCCTAGGGACAGGGGGCGCTCAGACTGAAGCTTTCTTT.

This clonotype was seen once. As the CDR3 is not closed by the conserved phenylalanine or tryptophan, this likely results from a read error. The rearrangement joins TRBV10-2 to TRBJ2-1; D perhaps matches TRBD2 (6 bases). Germline CDR1 reads WSHSY; CDR2 reads SAAADI. The CDR3 loop spans 13 amino acids. Trimming shortened V by 10 bases and J by 4 bases, and 14 bases separated the two germline ends. The CDR3 spells CAIQEGGYNEQFL. The CDR3 bases are TGCGCCATCCAGGAGGGAGGATACAATGAGCAGTTCCTC.

This clonotype was recorded a few times. This rearrangement joins TRBV28 to TRBJ1-1, with D unresolved. CDR3 length: 12 residues. V lost 4 bases, J lost 3 bases, and 6 bases lay in between. The germline V gene has CDR1 MDHEN and CDR2 SYDVKM. CDR3 loop: CASSWSYTEAFF. The CDR3 nucleotides read TGTGCCAGCAGTTGGTCTTACACTGAAGCTTTCTTT.

V usage is TRBV29-1 and J usage is TRBJ1-2; D is unclear. Per germline, CDR1 SQVTM and CDR2 ANQGSEA. The CDR3 contains 13 residues. V lost 1 base, J lost 6 bases, and 12 bases lay in between. The CDR3 loop is CSVEARLSNGYTF. Written as DNA, the CDR3 is TGCAGCGTTGAAGCCAGATTATCTAATGGCTACACCTTC.

The chain links TRBV27 to TRBJ2-5, with 15 bases that match TRBD2. CDR1 and CDR2 from the germline V gene are MNHEY and SMNVEV (reference sequence). The CDR3 is made up of 17 amino acids. The J segment lost 4 bases and the V segment lost 5 bases, leaving 8 bases of the junction unmatched. The CDR3 DNA follows: TGTGCCAGCAGTCAGAGGACTAGCGGGAGGGCCGCAGAGACCCAGTACTTC. The encoded protein is CASSQRTSGRAAETQYF.

V is TRBV7-2 and J is TRBJ1-2; TRBD1 agrees at 7 bases. The germline gives CDR1 SGHTA, CDR2 FQGNSA. J gave up 0 bases and V 4 bases, and 5 bases lay outside the gene matches. The CDR3 runs to 15 residues. The CDR3 nucleotides are TGTGCCAGCAGCTCCTGGACAGGCTCTAACTATGGCTACACCTTC. Translating gives CASSSWTGSNYGYTF.

This clonotype has at least ten counts. The rearrangement joins TRBV20-1 to TRBJ2-7, with TRBD1 identical over 7 bases. Per the germline V gene, CDR1 is DFQATT and CDR2 is SNEGSKA (reference sequence). V was pared by 3 bases and J by 5 bases, with 13 bases of the junction left unmatched. The CDR3 is 15 amino acids. The CDR3 sequence is CSASPRQGIGDEQYF. The CDR3 nucleotides read TGCAGTGCTAGCCCTAGACAGGGTATAGGCGACGAGCAGTACTTC.

This clonotype was observed a handful of times. The rearrangement joins TRBV27 to TRBJ2-7; 8 positions match TRBD1. With V trimmed by 8 bases and J by 6 bases, 6 bases remained unmatched. Germline V lookup: CDR1 MNHEY, CDR2 SMNVEV (reference sequence). The CDR3 consists of 12 residues. The CDR3 nucleotides read TGTGCCAGCGGACAGGGTTGGGTCGAGCAGTACTTC. It codes for CASGQGWVEQYF.

V is TRBV6-6 and J is TRBJ2-7, with D possibly being TRBD1 or TRBD2 (6 bases each). V gave up 5 bases and J gave up 4 bases, with 18 bases separating them. CDR3 length equals 15 residues. CDR1 and CDR2 (germline): MNHNY, SVGAGI (reference sequence). This CDR3 is CASSPLGGLSYEQYF. CDR3 nucleotide sequence: TGTGCCAGCAGTCCCCTGGGGGGCCTCTCTTACGAGCAGTACTTC.

This sequence joins TRBV24-1 and TRBJ2-3; possible D gene TRBD2, 5 bases. CDR1 and CDR2 (germline): KGHDR, SFDVKD. Between the trimmed V and J ends, which lost 9 bases and 9 bases, there was a span of 12 bases. The CDR3 consists of 11 residues. This CDR3 reads CATAEGKTQYF. CDR3 in DNA: TGTGCCACCGCAGAGGGCAAGACGCAGTATTTT.

This rearrangement joins TRBV24-1 to TRBJ2-2, with TRBD1 matching over 8 bases. With V trimmed by 3 bases and J by 1 base, 3 bases remained unmatched. Germline V gene sequence: CDR1 KGHDR, CDR2 SFDVKD. The CDR3 is 16 residues long. The CDR3 loop reads CATSDAGTGNTGELFF. In nucleotides, the CDR3 is TGTGCCACCAGTGATGCCGGGACAGGGAACACCGGGGAGCTGTTTTTT.

V usage is TRBV7-3 and J usage is TRBJ1-2, with D perhaps matching TRBD1 (5 bases). Trimming left V 2 bases short and J 8 bases short, with 15 bases between. This CDR3 contains 14 residues. The germline CDR1 and CDR2 sequences are SGHTA and FQGTGA. Here the CDR3 DNA reads TGTGCCAGCAGCTTAGGCTCAGGGCGGGGAGGCTACACCTTC. Translation gives CASSLGSGRGGYTF.

This chain connects TRBV19 to TRBJ1-2; no clear D gene. The V and J ends lost 7 bases and 8 bases respectively, with 14 bases between them. The germline V gene encodes CDR1 LNHDA and CDR2 SQIVND (reference sequence). The CDR3 runs to 12 residues. In DNA, the CDR3 is TGTGCCAGTAAGTTCGTGGGCCTGGGCTACACCTTC. Its protein is CASKFVGLGYTF.

This clonotype was detected ten times or more. The chain links TRBV7-3 to TRBJ2-1; 8 bases agree with TRBD2. Germline lookup yields CDR1 SGHTA and CDR2 FQGTGA. With V trimmed by 5 bases and J by 4 bases, 7 bases remained unmatched. The CDR3 runs 15 residues. This CDR3 reads CASSPIEREYNEQFF. CDR3 DNA sequence: TGTGCCAGCAGCCCAATTGAGCGGGAGTACAATGAGCAGTTCTTC. Together with reference TRBV7-3 and TRBJ2-1, the CDR3 gives the full variable domain: GAGVSQTPSNKVTEKGKYVELRCDPISGHTALYWYRQSLGQGPEFLIYFQGTGAADDSGLPNDRFFAVRPEGSVSTLKIQRTERGDSAVYLCASSPIEREYNEQFFGPGTRLTVL.

This clonotype was seen only a few times. The V gene is TRBV19, the J gene TRBJ1-2; a weak D match, TRBD1 (6 bases). The ends were cut back, 2 bases at V and 8 bases at J, with 12 bases in the middle. In germline, CDR1 is LNHDA, CDR2 SQIVND (reference sequence). The CDR3 sequence is 13 residues long. In DNA, the CDR3 is TGTGCCAGTAGTATACAACAGGGTCAAGGCTACACCTTC. Protein: CASSIQQGQGYTF.

Many counts were recorded for this clonotype. The genes are TRBV7-6 and TRBJ2-7; TRBD2 matches 11 bases. CDR1 SGHVS and CDR2 FNYEAQ come from the germline V gene. J was trimmed by 4 bases and V by 1 base; bases with no gene match: 3. The CDR3 consists of 15 residues. CDR3 residues: CASSLETSGSYEQYF. The CDR3 DNA reads as TGTGCCAGCAGCTTAGAAACTAGCGGGAGTTACGAGCAGTACTTC.

V usage is TRBV7-7 and J usage is TRBJ2-7, with D hard to call. The germline CDR1 and CDR2 sequences are SSHAT and FNYEAQ (reference sequence). The CDR3 sequence is 14 residues long. V dropped 5 bases and J dropped 2 bases, with 13 bases sitting between them. CDR3 sequence reads: CASSPDTVAYEQYF. The CDR3 DNA is TGTGCCAGCAGCCCTGATACAGTGGCCTACGAGCAGTACTTC.

CDR3 sequence (DNA): TGTGCCAGCAGTGAACCGGGGACAGGGGGAGCTGGGGCCAACGTCCTGACTTTC. Translating it yields CASSEPGTGGAGANVLTF. The V and J genes are TRBV25-1 and TRBJ2-6; 11 bases fit TRBD1. The CDR3 consists of 18 residues. The V and J ends lost 2 bases and 2 bases, in that order; junction bases with no gene match: 5. Germline CDR1 MGHDK, CDR2 SYGVNS.

The table lists this clonotype with many counts. J is TRBJ2-2 and V is TRBV5-1; TRBD2 might be the D (6 bases). Trimming shortened V by 3 bases and J by 6 bases, and 12 bases separated the two germline ends. From germline, CDR1 is SGHRS and CDR2 YFSETQ. The CDR3 runs to 14 residues. CDR3 DNA sequence: TGCGCCAGCAGCTGGGGGGAGGAGTCCGGGGAGCTGTTTTTT. Its protein product is CASSWGEESGELFF.